These T cell receptor beta chains were read from a single sample in a study of T cell changes during pregnancy in multiple sclerosis. Measured with immunoSEQ multiplex PCR; TCRdb has only the in-frame clones, and not every one. There are over 90,000 clones in the sample; roughly nine tenths occur only once, and over 0.6% lies in the top ten. Sequencing was performed on peripheral blood, taken in the second trimester of pregnancy. The receptors were gathered from a female donor in good health, enrolled as a control in a pregnancy study. Each CDR3 is given with its conserved first and last residue. The D gene is left open where the match is weak. The size of a clone is reported for some rows only, either as once, few or many, or as a class for expanded clones.

J gene: TRBJ2-1; clone size: once; D gene: TRBD2; CDR3 length: 15; V gene: TRBV5-4; CDR3 protein: CASSLVLAGPNEQFF; CDR3 DNA: TGTGCCAGCAGCTTGGTACTAGCGGGACCCAATGAGCAGTTCTTC
J gene: TRBJ2-3; clone size: NA; D gene: NA; CDR3 length: 15; V gene: TRBV4-3; CDR3 protein: CASSQEGDSGDTQYF; CDR3 DNA: TGCGCCAGCAGCCAAGAAGGAGATTCTGGAGATACGCAGTATTTT
J gene: TRBJ2-1; clone size: NA; D gene: NA; CDR3 length: 16; V gene: TRBV15; CDR3 protein: CATSSNDRGIRNEQFF; CDR3 DNA: TGTGCCACCAGCAGTAACGACCGGGGGATACGGAATGAGCAGTTCTTC
J gene: TRBJ1-2; clone size: NA; D gene: NA; CDR3 length: 13; V gene: TRBV5-1; CDR3 protein: CATQGGANYGYTF; CDR3 DNA: TGCGCCACCCAAGGGGGGGCTAACTATGGCTACACCTTC
J gene: TRBJ1-2; clone size: NA; D gene: TRBD1; CDR3 length: 14; V gene: TRBV28; CDR3 protein: CASSPGTGAGGYTF; CDR3 DNA: TGTGCCAGCAGTCCCGGGACAGGGGCGGGTGGCTACACCTTC
J gene: TRBJ1-4; clone size: NA; D gene: TRBD1; CDR3 length: 17; V gene: TRBV4-1; CDR3 protein: CASSQRSTGGGNEKLFF; CDR3 DNA: TGCGCCAGCAGCCAGCGATCCACAGGGGGAGGAAACGAAAAACTGTTTTTT
J gene: TRBJ2-7; clone size: NA; D gene: TRBD1; CDR3 length: 15; V gene: TRBV28; CDR3 protein: CASTPGTASYEWQYF; CDR3 DNA: TGTGCCAGCACCCCCGGGACAGCCTCTTACGAGTGGCAGTACTTC
J gene: TRBJ1-5; clone size: few; D gene: TRBD1; CDR3 length: 15; V gene: TRBV19; CDR3 protein: CASSKGQGVRQPQHF; CDR3 DNA: TGTGCCAGTAGTAAGGGCCAGGGGGTAAGACAGCCCCAGCATTTT
J gene: TRBJ2-1; clone size: few; D gene: NA; CDR3 length: 21; V gene: TRBV9; CDR3 protein: CASSVENQGPGALRGGNEQFF; CDR3 DNA: TGTGCCAGCAGCGTAGAGAACCAGGGGCCAGGGGCCCTCCGCGGGGGCAATGAGCAGTTCTTC
J gene: TRBJ2-5; clone size: NA; D gene: NA; CDR3 length: 16; V gene: TRBV7-9; CDR3 protein: CASSLDGGDHQETQYF; CDR3 DNA: TGTGCCAGCAGCTTAGATGGCGGGGATCACCAAGAGACCCAGTACTTC
J gene: TRBJ1-4; clone size: once; D gene: NA; CDR3 length: 12; V gene: TRBV29-1; CDR3 protein: CSVGISGEKLFF; CDR3 DNA: TGCAGCGTTGGTATCAGTGGCGAAAAACTGTTTTTT
J gene: TRBJ2-2; clone size: once; D gene: TRBD2; CDR3 length: 18; V gene: TRBV5-1; CDR3 protein: CASSQTLGLAGNTGELFF; CDR3 DNA: TGCGCCAGCAGCCAAACTTTAGGACTAGCGGGAAACACCGGGGAGCTGTTTTTT
J gene: TRBJ1-2; clone size: NA; D gene: TRBD1; CDR3 length: 16; V gene: TRBV9; CDR3 protein: CASSVAPLGQYKGYTF; CDR3 DNA: TGTGCCAGCAGCGTAGCGCCCTTGGGACAGTATAAGGGCTACACCTTC
J gene: TRBJ1-3; clone size: NA; D gene: NA; CDR3 length: 14; V gene: TRBV29-1; CDR3 protein: CSVAKWSSGNTIYF; CDR3 DNA: TGCAGCGTAGCCAAGTGGAGCTCTGGAAACACCATATATTTT
J gene: TRBJ2-7; clone size: NA; D gene: NA; CDR3 length: 15; V gene: TRBV11-2; CDR3 protein: CASSLVGHITYEQYF; CDR3 DNA: TGTGCCAGCAGCTTAGTGGGACACATTACCTACGAGCAGTACTTC
J gene: TRBJ1-5; clone size: NA; D gene: NA; CDR3 length: 14; V gene: TRBV6-1; CDR3 protein: CASSVPRGRRAQHF; CDR3 DNA: TGTGCCAGCAGTGTACCCCGAGGGCGGCGGGCCCAGCATTTT
J gene: TRBJ2-1; clone size: NA; D gene: TRBD2; CDR3 length: 14; V gene: TRBV5-1; CDR3 protein: CASRTSGRAGEQFF; CDR3 DNA: TGCGCCAGCAGAACTAGCGGGAGGGCAGGTGAGCAGTTCTTC